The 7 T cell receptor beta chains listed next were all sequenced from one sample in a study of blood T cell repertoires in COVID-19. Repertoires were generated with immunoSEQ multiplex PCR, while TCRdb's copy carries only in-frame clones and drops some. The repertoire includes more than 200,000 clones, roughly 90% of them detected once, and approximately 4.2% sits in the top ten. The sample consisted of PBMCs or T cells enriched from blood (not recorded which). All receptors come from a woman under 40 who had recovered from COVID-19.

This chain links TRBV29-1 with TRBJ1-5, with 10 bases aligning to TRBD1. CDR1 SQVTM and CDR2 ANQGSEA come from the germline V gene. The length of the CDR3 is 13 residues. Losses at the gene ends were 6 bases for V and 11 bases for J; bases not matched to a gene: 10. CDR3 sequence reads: CSVTLTGGEAQHF. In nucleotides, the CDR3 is TGCAGCGTCACCTTGACAGGGGGCGAGGCCCAGCATTTT.

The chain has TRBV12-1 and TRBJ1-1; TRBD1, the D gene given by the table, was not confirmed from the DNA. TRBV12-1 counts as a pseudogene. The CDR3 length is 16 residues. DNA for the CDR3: TGTGCCAGCAGCTGGGACAGGGGTTTTGGAGACTCTGAAGCTTTCTTT. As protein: CASSWDRGFGDSEAFF.

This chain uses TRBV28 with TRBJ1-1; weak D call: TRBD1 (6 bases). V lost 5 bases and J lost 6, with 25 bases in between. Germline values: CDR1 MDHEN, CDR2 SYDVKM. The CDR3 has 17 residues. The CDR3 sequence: CASSPRGPNFYASEAFF. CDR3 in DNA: TGTGCCAGCAGTCCCAGGGGACCAAACTTTTATGCTTCTGAAGCTTTCTTT.

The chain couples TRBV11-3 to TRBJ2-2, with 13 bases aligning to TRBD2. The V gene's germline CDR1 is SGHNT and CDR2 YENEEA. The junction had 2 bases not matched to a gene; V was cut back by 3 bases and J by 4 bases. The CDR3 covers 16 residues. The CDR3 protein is CASSLGLAGPTGELFF. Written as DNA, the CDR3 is TGTGCCAGCAGCTTGGGACTAGCGGGACCCACCGGGGAGCTGTTTTTT.

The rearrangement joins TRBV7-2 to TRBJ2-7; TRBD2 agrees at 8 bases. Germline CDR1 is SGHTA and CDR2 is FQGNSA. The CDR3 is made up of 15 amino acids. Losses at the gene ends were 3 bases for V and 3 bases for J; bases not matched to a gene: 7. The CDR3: CASSLGGGRFYEQYF. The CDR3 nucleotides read TGTGCCAGCAGCTTGGGGGGCGGGAGGTTCTACGAGCAGTACTTC.

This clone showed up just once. The CDR3 reads CATSERAIANTGELFF. The CDR3 DNA reads as TGTGCCACCAGCGAGAGGGCGATCGCGAACACCGGGGAGCTGTTTTTT. J is TRBJ2-2 and V is TRBV15, with a tentative D call TRBD2 (5 bases). Germline CDR1 LNHNV, CDR2 YYDKDF (reference sequence). The CDR3 has 16 amino acids. V was pared by 5 bases and J by 0 bases, with 13 bases between.

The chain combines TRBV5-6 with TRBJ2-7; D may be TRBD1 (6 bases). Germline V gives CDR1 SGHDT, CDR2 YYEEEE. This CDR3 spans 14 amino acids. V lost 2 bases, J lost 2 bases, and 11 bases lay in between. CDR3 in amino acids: CASSFLQGTYEQYF. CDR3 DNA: TGTGCCAGCAGCTTTTTACAGGGAACCTACGAGCAGTACTTC. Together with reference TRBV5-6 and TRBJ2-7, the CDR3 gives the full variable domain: DAGVTQSPTHLIKTRGQQVTLRCSPKSGHDTVSWYQQALGQGPQFIFQYYEEEERQRGNFPDRFSGHQFPNYSSELNVNALLLGDSALYLCASSFLQGTYEQYFGPGTRLTVT.